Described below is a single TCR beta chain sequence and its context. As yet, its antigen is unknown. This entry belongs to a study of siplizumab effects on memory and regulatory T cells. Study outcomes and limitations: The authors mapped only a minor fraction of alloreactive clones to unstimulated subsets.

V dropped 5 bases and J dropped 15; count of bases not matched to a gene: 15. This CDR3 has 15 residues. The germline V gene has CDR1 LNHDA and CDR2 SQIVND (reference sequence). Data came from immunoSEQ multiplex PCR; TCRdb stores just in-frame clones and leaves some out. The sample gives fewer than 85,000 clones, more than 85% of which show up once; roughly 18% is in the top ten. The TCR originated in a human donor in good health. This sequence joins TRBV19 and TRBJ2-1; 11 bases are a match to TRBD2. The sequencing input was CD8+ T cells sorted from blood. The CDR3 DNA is TGTGCCAGTAGTGGAGAGACGGGACTAGCGGTTCCGACGTTCTTC. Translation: CASSGETGLAVPTFF.